This T cell receptor (beta chain) was sequenced in a study of CD8+ T cells in alopecia areata. Study observations and caveats: The presence of one nonresponder keeps the tie between baseline CD8+ expansion and response uncertain.

RNA extraction and reverse transcription yielded cDNA as sequencing template. Sequenced by immunoSEQ multiplex PCR; TCRdb stores in-frame clones only, minus some. This sample has 150,000 to 250,000 clones; 55% to 75% occur once, and the top ten carry 5.5%. Treatment denoted: oral pan-JAK inhibitor, 5-10 mg twice daily. The V gene lost 5 bases and the J gene lost 2 bases, with 15 bases spanning the gap. This CDR3 comprises 15 residues. Germline V gene data show CDR1 as SQVTM and CDR2 as ANQGSEA. Points on this clone: Antigen unknown.

This specimen was CD4+ T cells sorted from blood, taken at week 24, from a patient treated with tofacitinib. The rearrangement uses TRBV29-1 and TRBJ2-2; TRBD1 might be the D (7 bases). This sequence originates from a human donor with alopecia areata. CDR3 sequence reads: CSVSRGTANTGELFF. CDR3 bases: TGCAGCGTTAGCCGCGGGACAGCCAACACCGGGGAGCTGTTTTTT.